This T cell receptor (beta chain) was identified during a study of CD8+CD57+ T cells in acquired aplastic anemia. TCR beta VDJ combinations and CDR3 sequences were profiled from genomic DNA. TCRdb called the reads again in MiXCR, with one record for every CDR3 protein. This sample yields about 220,000 distinct CDR3 sequences, of which 34% are seen a single time; around 1.1% belongs to the top ten. Trimming cost V 3 bases and J 3 bases; bases outside gene matches: 5. Germline V gene sequence: CDR1 SQVTM, CDR2 ANQGSEA. The CDR3 is 14 amino acids. As concerns this clonotype: The CDR3 does not close with the conserved phenylalanine or tryptophan, likely indicating a read error.

The chain carries TRBV29-1 and TRBJ2-7, with 10 bases that match TRBD2. This TCR was recovered from a human donor in good health, serving as a control. Sequenced: sorted CD4+, CD8+, or CD8+CD57+ T cells (not recorded which) from PBMCs. CDR3 sequence reads: CSVDLAGVLYEQYL. Here the CDR3 DNA reads TGCAGCGTTGACCTAGCGGGAGTCCTCTACGAGCAGTACCTC.